What follows are 28 T cell receptor beta chains derived from one specimen sequenced in a study of blood T cell repertoires in COVID-19. Method: immunoSEQ multiplex PCR; TCRdb's copy keeps in-frame clones and lacks some. The table shows roughly 320,000 clones, with 80% to 90% occurring only once. What was sequenced was PBMCs or T cells enriched from blood (not recorded which). These receptors were taken from a man aged 25 to 40 who had recovered from COVID-19.

V gene TRBV11-2 combines with J gene TRBJ1-1; no clear D gene. The V end was cut by 4 bases, the J end by 4 bases, with 7 bases between. The CDR3 totals 12 residues. CDR1 SGHAT and CDR2 FQNNGV come from the germline V gene. Here the CDR3 DNA reads TGTGCCAGCAGCTCCTTCCCCACTGAAGCTTTCTTT. It is translated as CASSSFPTEAFF. Together with reference TRBV11-2 and TRBJ1-1, the CDR3 gives the full variable domain: EAGVAQSPRYKIIEKRQSVAFWCNPISGHATLYWYQQILGQGPKLLIQFQNNGVVDDSQLPKDRFSAERLKGVDSTLKIQPAKLEDSAVYLCASSSFPTEAFFGQGTRLTVV.

The CDR3 region is CASSYARDPAFF. DNA for the CDR3: TGTGCCAGCAGTTACGCCCGGGATCCAGCTTTCTTT. The V gene is TRBV6-6, the J gene TRBJ1-1, with D uncertain. V gave up 2 bases and J gave up 10 bases, with 11 bases separating them. The V gene's germline CDR1 is MNHNY and CDR2 SVGAGI (reference sequence). This CDR3 has 12 amino acids.

V usage is TRBV5-8 and J usage is TRBJ1-5; tentative D call: TRBD1 (5 bases). V lost 2 bases and J lost 0, with 15 bases in between. Germline-derived CDR1 and CDR2 are SGHTS and YDEGEE. This CDR3 is built from 17 residues. CDR3 in amino acids: CASSLHPVGHSNQPQHF. CDR3 DNA sequence: TGTGCCAGCAGCTTACATCCGGTAGGACATAGCAATCAGCCCCAGCATTTT.

This sequence joins TRBV6-5 and TRBJ2-1; no firm D call. The CDR3 runs to 14 residues. With 0 bases removed from V and 6 bases from J, the gap between germline ends came to 9 bases. Germline assignment: CDR1 MNHEY and CDR2 SVGAGI. Written as DNA, the CDR3 is TGTGCCAGCAGTTACTCCCTATCCATCAATGAGCAGTTCTTC. Its protein is CASSYSLSINEQFF.

This sequence joins TRBV3-1 (or the pseudogene TRBV3-2) and TRBJ1-2; D is undetermined. The V gene's germline CDR1 is LGHDT and CDR2 YNNKEL (reference sequence). The CDR3 is 15 residues long. With 0 bases removed from V and 4 bases from J, the gap between germline ends came to 12 bases. CDR3 amino acids: CASSQDPQVIYGYTF. The CDR3, as DNA: TGTGCCAGCAGCCAAGACCCGCAGGTTATCTATGGCTACACCTTC.

This clone was seen a single time. This chain connects TRBV5-6 to TRBJ1-5; 7 nucleotides align to TRBD1. The V gene end was trimmed by 0 bases and the J gene end by 6 bases; junction bases not matched to a gene: 3. CDR1 and CDR2 from the germline V gene are SGHDT and YYEEEE. The CDR3 loop spans 14 amino acids. The CDR3 nucleotides read TGTGCCAGCAGCTTGGAACGGGACAGTCAGCCCCAGCATTTT. Protein product: CASSLERDSQPQHF. Complete variable domain (other parts from reference TRBV5-6 and TRBJ1-5): DAGVTQSPTHLIKTRGQQVTLRCSPKSGHDTVSWYQQALGQGPQFIFQYYEEEERQRGNFPDRFSGHQFPNYSSELNVNALLLGDSALYLCASSLERDSQPQHFGDGTRLSIL.

The CDR3 DNA reads as TGTGCCAGCATTCCGGGACAGCATAACTACGAGCAGTACTTC. Translated, it gives CASIPGQHNYEQYF. The chain employs TRBV6-5 and TRBJ2-7; 7 nucleotides match TRBD1. Looked up from germline, CDR1 is MNHEY and CDR2 is SVGAGI. After removal of 7 bases from V and 3 bases from J, the junction contained 9 bases not matched to a gene. The CDR3 has 14 residues.

The CDR3 loop is CASSLLEGHEQYF. The CDR3 coding sequence is TGTGCCAGCAGCTTATTAGAGGGTCACGAGCAGTACTTC. The V and J genes are TRBV11-3 and TRBJ2-7, with TRBD2 as a possible D gene (5 bases). This CDR3 contains 13 residues. V shed 2 bases and J shed 5 bases, with 10 bases lying between them. Germline V gene sequence: CDR1 SGHNT, CDR2 YENEEA. Together with reference TRBV11-3 and TRBJ2-7, the CDR3 gives the full variable domain: EAGVVQSPRYKIIEKKQPVAFWCNPISGHNTLYWYLQNLGQGPELLIRYENEEAVDDSQLPKDRFSAERLKGVDSTLKIQPAELGDSAVYLCASSLLEGHEQYFGPGTRLTVT.

This chain links TRBV3-1 (or the pseudogene TRBV3-2) with TRBJ1-3, with D unresolved. CDR1 and CDR2 from the germline V gene are LGHDT and YNNKEL (reference sequence). V dropped 0 bases and J dropped 2 bases, with 5 bases sitting between them. The CDR3 totals 14 residues. The DNA for the CDR3 is TGTGCCAGCAGCCAAGATCTTCCTGGAAACACCATATATTTT. It yields the protein CASSQDLPGNTIYF.

There are a few counts of this clone. The chain combines TRBV6-5 with TRBJ2-3; TRBD1 is a possible D gene (6 bases). V lost 2 bases and J lost 8, with 11 bases in between. Germline values: CDR1 MNHEY, CDR2 SVGAGI. The CDR3 sequence is 13 residues long. CDR3 DNA: TGTGCCAGCAGTTACGAGGGGGAAGGTACGCAGTATTTT. It is translated as CASSYEGEGTQYF.

The J gene is TRBJ2-3, the V gene TRBV5-1, with D unclear. CDR3 length: 15 amino acids. Germline V gene data show CDR1 as SGHRS and CDR2 as YFSETQ. V dropped 3 bases and J dropped 0 bases, with 11 bases sitting between them. The CDR3 bases are TGCGCCAGCAGCTACTCTGGCGGTAGCACAGATACGCAGTATTTT. Protein sequence: CASSYSGGSTDTQYF. The full variable domain, with the rest looked up from reference TRBV5-1 and TRBJ2-3, is KAGVTQTPRYLIKTRGQQVTLSCSPISGHRSVSWYQQTPGQGLQFLFEYFSETQRNKGNFPGRFSGRQFSNSRSEMNVSTLELGDSALYLCASSYSGGSTDTQYFGPGTRLTVL.

For the CDR3, the DNA is TGTGCCAGTAGTTCAGGGGCGTCCTACAATGAGCAGTTCTTC. Its protein product is CASSSGASYNEQFF. The V and J genes are TRBV19 and TRBJ2-1; a weak D match, TRBD1 (6 bases). Trimming pared 5 bases from V and 1 base from J, leaving 9 bases between. Germline CDR1 and CDR2: LNHDA and SQIVND (reference sequence). The CDR3 contains 14 residues.

This sequence joins TRBV4-1 and TRBJ1-5, with D tentatively TRBD1 (5 bases). Trimming took 2 bases from V and 3 from J, leaving 8 bases between them. CDR3 size: 14 residues. Germline lookup yields CDR1 MGHRA and CDR2 YSYEKL. The CDR3 region has the DNA TGCGCCAGCAGCCAACGGGGACTCAATCAGCCCCAGCATTTT. It codes for CASSQRGLNQPQHF.

The chain carries TRBV18 and TRBJ2-5; TRBD1 matches at 7 bases. The length of the CDR3 is 15 residues. Germline CDR1 KGHSH, CDR2 LQKENI. After removal of 1 base from V and 4 bases from J, the junction contained 6 bases not matched to a gene. The chain's CDR3 is CASSPQGGEAETQYF. The CDR3 nucleotides are TGTGCCAGCTCACCACAAGGGGGCGAAGCAGAGACCCAGTACTTC.

As for this clone: Germline is not matched at one junction end, which may reflect a read error. This specimen includes other DNA sequences encoding the same CDR3. The chain uses TRBV5-1 and TRBJ2-3; 11 nucleotides line up with TRBD2. CDR3 length equals 16 residues. From germline, CDR1 is SGHRS and CDR2 YFSETQ. The CDR3, as DNA: TGCGCCAGCAGTTTGGGGACTAGCGGTAGCACAGATACGCAGTATTTT. Amino acid sequence: CASSLGTSGSTDTQYF.

The chain joins TRBV5-1 to TRBJ2-7, with 7 bases aligning to TRBD1. From germline, CDR1 is SGHRS and CDR2 YFSETQ. With 4 bases clipped from V and 3 bases from J, the junction kept 4 bases outside the gene matches. CDR3 length: 13 amino acids. CDR3 nucleotides: TGCGCCAGCAGCGGGGACAGCTACTACGAGCAGTACTTC. The encoded protein is CASSGDSYYEQYF.

The chain has TRBV5-1 and TRBJ1-3, with D maybe TRBD1 (5 bases). The V and J ends lost 1 base and 0 bases respectively, with 8 bases between them. The CDR3 length is 15 residues. The V gene's germline CDR1 is SGHRS and CDR2 YFSETQ. CDR3 region: CASSLSGGSGNTIYF. CDR3 sequence (DNA): TGCGCCAGCAGCTTGAGCGGGGGCTCTGGAAACACCATATATTTT.

V is TRBV3-1 (or the pseudogene TRBV3-2) and J is TRBJ1-1; 8 nucleotides line up with TRBD1. Losses at the gene ends were 6 bases for V and 0 bases for J; bases not matched to a gene: 12. The CDR3 is 17 residues long. Per germline, CDR1 LGHDT and CDR2 YNNKEL (reference sequence). The CDR3 sequence: CASSPYRGAPMNTEAFF. CDR3 bases: TGTGCCAGCAGTCCCTACAGGGGGGCACCGATGAACACTGAAGCTTTCTTT.

This clone was found once. The V and J genes are TRBV3-1 (or the pseudogene TRBV3-2) and TRBJ2-3; D remains ambiguous. V gave up 4 bases and J gave up 1 base, with 9 bases separating them. CDR1 and CDR2 from the germline V gene are LGHDT and YNNKEL (reference sequence). This CDR3 spans 14 amino acids. In DNA form, the CDR3 reads TGTGCCAGCAGCCGATCTACAGGCACAGATACGCAGTATTTT. Translating it yields CASSRSTGTDTQYF.

As regards this clone: An end of the junction does not agree with germline; a read error may underlie this. V gene TRBV10-1 combines with J gene TRBJ2-1; 10 bases agree with TRBD1. Germline V lookup: CDR1 WNHNN, CDR2 SYGVQD (reference sequence). The CDR3 length is 15 residues. Here the CDR3 reads CPSSRQGADYNEQFF. The CDR3 DNA reads as TGCCCCAGCAGCCGACAGGGGGCGGATTACAATGAGCAGTTCTTC.

Written as DNA, the CDR3 is TGTGCCAGTCTTCCACCCGGGGGGGGGCGGACTGAAGCTTTCTTT. Amino acids: CASLPPGGGRTEAFF. The gene calls are TRBV27 and TRBJ1-1; maybe TRBD1 (6 bases). The germline gives CDR1 MNHEY, CDR2 SMNVEV (reference sequence). The CDR3 consists of 15 residues. Trimming pared 9 bases from V and 5 bases from J, leaving 22 bases between.

The V gene is TRBV4-1, the J gene TRBJ2-5, with 7 bases fitting TRBD2. J was trimmed by 0 bases and V by 1 base; bases with no gene match: 5. This CDR3 region has 16 residues. CDR1 is MGHRA, CDR2 YSYEKL, per germline. CDR3 sequence: CASSQVGGGYQETQYF. Here the CDR3 DNA reads TGCGCCAGCAGCCAAGTGGGCGGGGGATACCAAGAGACCCAGTACTTC.

The chain joins TRBV21-1 to TRBJ1-3; the D call TRBD1 from the table was never checked on the DNA. TRBV21-1 is a pseudogene. CDR3 length: 17 amino acids. CDR3 coding DNA: TGTGCCAGCAGCTCCGGCTCCGGGACAGACTCTGGAAACACCATATATTTT. Translating it yields CASSSGSGTDSGNTIYF.

The V and J genes are TRBV24-1 and TRBJ1-5; tentatively, D is TRBD1 (6 bases). Germline CDR1 is KGHDR and CDR2 is SFDVKD. The CDR3 sequence is 15 residues long. The V end lost 7 bases, the J end lost 2 bases, and 14 bases lay between the germline ends. The CDR3, as DNA: TGTGCCACCAGCCAAGGGGGGGCGGGCAATCAGCCCCAGCATTTT. It specifies CATSQGGAGNQPQHF.

This clone has only a few counts. The chain couples TRBV3-1 (or the pseudogene TRBV3-2) to TRBJ2-7; D not certain. V dropped 4 bases and J dropped 0 bases, with 4 bases sitting between them. Per germline, CDR1 LGHDT and CDR2 YNNKEL (reference sequence). The CDR3 consists of 12 residues. The CDR3 DNA is TGTGCCAGCAGCCTTCTCTCCTACGAGCAGTACTTC. Encoded protein: CASSLLSYEQYF.

The rearrangement joins TRBV7-2 to TRBJ2-5, with D uncertain. CDR1 is SGHTA, CDR2 FQGNSA, per germline. Between the trimmed V and J ends, which lost 1 base and 5 bases, there was a span of 11 bases. The CDR3 runs to 14 residues. CDR3 in DNA: TGTGCCAGCAGCTTAGAGAGAACTTTTGAGACCCAGTACTTC. The encoded protein is CASSLERTFETQYF.

The rearrangement uses TRBV11-2 and TRBJ2-2, with D unresolved. The germline gives CDR1 SGHAT, CDR2 FQNNGV. This CDR3 has 13 amino acids. With 2 bases removed from V and 6 bases from J, the gap between germline ends came to 7 bases. In DNA, the CDR3 is TGTGCCAGCAGCTTACAACCGGCCGGGGAGCTGTTTTTT. Residues: CASSLQPAGELFF.

The J gene is TRBJ1-2, the V gene TRBV2, with a weak D call TRBD1 (6 bases). CDR1 is SNHLY and CDR2 is FYNNEI in the germline V gene. The CDR3 has 14 residues. V was cut by 7 bases and J by 2 bases, with 14 bases left in between. CDR3: CASTLQGPNYGYTF. The DNA for the CDR3 is TGTGCCAGCACTTTACAGGGCCCCAACTATGGCTACACCTTC.